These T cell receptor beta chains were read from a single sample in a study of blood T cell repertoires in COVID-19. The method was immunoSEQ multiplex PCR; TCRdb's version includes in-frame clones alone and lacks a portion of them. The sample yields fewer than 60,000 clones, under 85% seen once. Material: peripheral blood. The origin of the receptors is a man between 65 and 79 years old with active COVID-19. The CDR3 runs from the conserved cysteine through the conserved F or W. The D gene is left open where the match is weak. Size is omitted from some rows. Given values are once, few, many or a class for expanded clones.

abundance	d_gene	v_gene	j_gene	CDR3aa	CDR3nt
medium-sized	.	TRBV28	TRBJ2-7	CASKRGQLNYEQYF	TGTGCCAGCAAGCGAGGACAGTTAAACTACGAGCAGTACTTC
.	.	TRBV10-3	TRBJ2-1	CAISESQGGRKSSYNEQFF	TGTGCCATCAGTGAGTCGCAGGGCGGTAGGAAAAGCTCCTACAATGAGCAGTTCTTC
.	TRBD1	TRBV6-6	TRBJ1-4	CASSQGQGRNEKLFF	TGTGCCAGCAGTCAAGGACAGGGGCGAAATGAAAAACTGTTTTTT
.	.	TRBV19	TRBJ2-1	CASSIDWKRGEQFF	TGTGCCAGTAGTATAGATTGGAAACGGGGTGAGCAGTTCTTC
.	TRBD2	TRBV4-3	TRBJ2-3	CASSPGLAGGSYTDTQYF	TGCGCCAGCAGCCCGGGACTAGCGGGGGGATCGTACACAGATACGCAGTATTTT
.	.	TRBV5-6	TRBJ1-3	CASSLGFTGNTIYF	TGTGCCAGCAGCTTGGGTTTTACTGGAAACACCATATATTTT
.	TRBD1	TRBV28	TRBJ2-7	CASSLSGQGFYEQYF	TGTGCCAGCAGTCTCTCAGGACAGGGGTTCTACGAGCAGTACTTC
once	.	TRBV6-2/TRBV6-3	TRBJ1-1	CASSRIGLAPLAFF	TGTGCCAGCAGTCGTATCGGTTTAGCTCCCCTGGCTTTCTTT
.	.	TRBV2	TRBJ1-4	CASSNRATNEKLFF	TGTGCCAGCAGTAACAGAGCAACTAATGAAAAACTGTTTTTT
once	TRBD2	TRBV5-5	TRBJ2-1	CASSPAGGISYNEQFF	TGTGCCAGCAGCCCCGCCGGGGGGATTTCCTACAATGAGCAGTTCTTC
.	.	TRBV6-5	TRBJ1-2	CASSYDLDSRGYTF	TGTGCCAGCAGTTACGATCTGGACAGTCGGGGCTACACCTTC
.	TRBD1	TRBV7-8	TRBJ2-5	CASSRDRGRGETQYF	TGTGCCAGCAGCCGGGACAGGGGGCGCGGAGAGACCCAGTACTTC
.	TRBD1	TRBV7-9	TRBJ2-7	CASSPQPGTGYEQYF	TGTGCCAGCAGCCCCCAACCCGGGACAGGGTACGAGCAGTACTTC
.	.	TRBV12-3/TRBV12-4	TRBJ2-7	CASSWTYYEQYF	TGTGCCAGCAGTTGGACTTACTACGAGCAGTACTTC
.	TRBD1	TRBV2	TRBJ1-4	CAGRDSPVGKLFF	TGTGCCGGCCGGGACAGCCCCGTCGGAAAACTGTTTTTT
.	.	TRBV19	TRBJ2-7	CASSIGAAYEQYF	TGTGCCAGTAGTATAGGGGCAGCCTACGAGCAGTACTTC
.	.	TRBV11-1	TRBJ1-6	CASSERQYSPLHF	TGTGCTTCTTCGGAGCGCCAATATTCACCCCTCCACTTT
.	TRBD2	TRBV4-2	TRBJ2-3	CASSQPLGLTSGGSTDTQYF	TGTGCCAGCAGCCAACCTTTGGGCCTTACTAGCGGGGGTAGCACAGATACGCAGTATTTT
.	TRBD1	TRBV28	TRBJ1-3	CASTLGIRDRSGNTIYF	TGTGCCAGCACTCTGGGGATCCGGGACAGATCTGGAAACACCATATATTTT
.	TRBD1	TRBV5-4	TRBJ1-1	CASSLQGAGNTEAFF	TGTGCCAGCAGCTTACAGGGGGCTGGGAACACTGAAGCTTTCTTT
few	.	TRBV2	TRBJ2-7	CASSVAQLSISYEQYF	TGTGCCAGCAGTGTCGCTCAACTTTCCATATCCTACGAGCAGTACTTC
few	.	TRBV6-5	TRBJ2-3	CASKSRVPTDTQYF	TGTGCCAGCAAGTCCCGGGTTCCCACAGATACGCAGTATTTT
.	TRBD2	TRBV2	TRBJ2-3	CASSVGLAGQSTDTQYF	TGTGCCAGCAGTGTAGGACTAGCGGGGCAAAGCACAGATACGCAGTATTTT
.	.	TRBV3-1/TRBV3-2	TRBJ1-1	CASSQGGLEAFF	TGTGCCAGCAGCCAAGGCGGGCTTGAAGCTTTCTTT
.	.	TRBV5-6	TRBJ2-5	CASSFNPGRETQYF	TGTGCCAGCAGCTTTAATCCGGGGAGGGAGACCCAGTACTTC
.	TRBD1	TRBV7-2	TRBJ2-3	CASSLNGWGQGGDTQYF	TGTGCCAGCAGCTTAAATGGATGGGGACAGGGAGGAGATACGCAGTATTTT
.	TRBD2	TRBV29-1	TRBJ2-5	CSVEPRLAGPYQETQYF	TGCAGCGTTGAGCCCCGACTAGCGGGACCGTACCAAGAGACCCAGTACTTC
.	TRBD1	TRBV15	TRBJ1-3	CATSRARGQSSGNTIYF	TGTGCCACCAGCAGAGCCCGGGGACAGTCCTCTGGAAACACCATATATTTT
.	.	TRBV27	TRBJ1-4	CASSPLGGTTNEKLFF	TGTGCCAGCAGTCCCCTAGGGGGAACAACTAATGAAAAACTGTTTTTT
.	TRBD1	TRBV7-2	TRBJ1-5	CASSRTGSNQPQHF	TGTGCCAGCAGCAGGACAGGGTCAAATCAGCCCCAGCATTTT
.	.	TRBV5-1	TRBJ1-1	CASSRTASEAFF	TGCGCCAGCAGTAGGACAGCCTCTGAAGCTTTCTTT
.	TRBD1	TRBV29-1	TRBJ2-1	CSVPGQALSEQFF	TGCAGCGTTCCGGGACAGGCTCTGAGTGAGCAGTTCTTC
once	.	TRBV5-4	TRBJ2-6	CASSLKFGGSSGANVLTF	TGTGCCAGCAGCTTGAAGTTCGGAGGAAGCTCTGGGGCCAACGTCCTGACTTTC
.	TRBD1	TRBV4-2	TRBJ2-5	CASSQVWTGGSETQYF	TGTGCCAGCAGCCAAGTGTGGACAGGGGGCTCAGAGACCCAGTACTTC
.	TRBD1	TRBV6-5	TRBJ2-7	CASSEGTGPYEQYF	TGTGCCAGTTCCGAGGGGACAGGCCCCTACGAGCAGTACTTC
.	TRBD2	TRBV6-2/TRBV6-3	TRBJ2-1	CASSPGLAGSNEQFF	TGTGCCAGCAGTCCGGGACTAGCGGGATCCAATGAGCAGTTCTTC
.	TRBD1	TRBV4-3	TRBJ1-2	CASSPGAQGGGYTF	TGCGCCAGCAGCCCCGGGGCACAGGGGGGAGGCTACACCTTC
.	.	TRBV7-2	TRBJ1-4	CASSSTNPGATNEKLFF	TGTGCCAGCAGCTCGACCAATCCGGGGGCAACTAATGAAAAACTGTTTTTT
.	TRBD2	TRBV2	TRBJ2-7	CASSGGPAGVYEQYF	TGTGCCAGCAGTGGGGGTCCAGCGGGGGTATACGAGCAGTACTTC
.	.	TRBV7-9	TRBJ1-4	CASSSQNLSRSGGKLFF	TGTGCCAGCAGCTCCCAAAATCTTAGTCGCTCGGGTGGAAAACTGTTTTTT
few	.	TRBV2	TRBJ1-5	CASTGLLGQPQHF	TGTGCCAGCACTGGACTCCTAGGACAGCCCCAGCATTTT
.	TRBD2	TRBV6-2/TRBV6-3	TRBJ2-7	CASSYPGGTYEQYF	TGTGCCAGCAGTTACCCCGGGGGGACCTACGAGCAGTACTTC
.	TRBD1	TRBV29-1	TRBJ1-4	CSVTDRGLNEKLFF	TGCAGCGTTACCGACAGGGGGCTTAATGAAAAACTGTTTTTT
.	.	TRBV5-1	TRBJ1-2	CASSLAQGLDYGYTF	TGCGCCAGCAGCTTGGCACAGGGATTGGACTATGGCTACACCTTC
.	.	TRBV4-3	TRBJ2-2	CASSQVKGANTGELFF	TGCGCCAGCAGCCAAGTTAAGGGGGCGAACACCGGGGAGCTGTTTTTT
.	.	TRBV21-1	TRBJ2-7	CASSKGRGLAYEQYF	TGTGCCAGCAGCAAAGGTAGGGGACTAGCTTACGAGCAGTACTTC
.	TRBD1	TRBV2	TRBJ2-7	CASRGTGSDEQYF	TGTGCCAGCAGGGGGACAGGGTCTGACGAGCAGTACTTC
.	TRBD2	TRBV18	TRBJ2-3	CASSPGLATSLSTDTQYF	TGTGCCAGCTCACCCGGACTAGCGACTTCCCTTAGCACAGATACGCAGTATTTT
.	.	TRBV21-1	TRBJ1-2	CASSAGHSYGYTF	TGTGCCAGCAGCGCGGGGCACTCCTATGGCTACACCTTC
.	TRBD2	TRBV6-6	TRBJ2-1	CASSYPLAASYNEQFF	TGTGCCAGCAGTTACCCTCTAGCGGCATCCTACAATGAGCAGTTCTTC
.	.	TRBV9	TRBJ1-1	CASSVGSGNTEAFF	TGTGCCAGCAGCGTAGGATCAGGGAACACTGAAGCTTTCTTT
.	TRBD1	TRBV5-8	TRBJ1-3	CASSSDRARNTIYF	TGTGCCAGCAGCTCGGACAGGGCGCGAAACACCATATATTTT
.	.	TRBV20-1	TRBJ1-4	CSASEGRGLFF	TGCAGTGCTAGTGAGGGGAGGGGACTGTTTTTT